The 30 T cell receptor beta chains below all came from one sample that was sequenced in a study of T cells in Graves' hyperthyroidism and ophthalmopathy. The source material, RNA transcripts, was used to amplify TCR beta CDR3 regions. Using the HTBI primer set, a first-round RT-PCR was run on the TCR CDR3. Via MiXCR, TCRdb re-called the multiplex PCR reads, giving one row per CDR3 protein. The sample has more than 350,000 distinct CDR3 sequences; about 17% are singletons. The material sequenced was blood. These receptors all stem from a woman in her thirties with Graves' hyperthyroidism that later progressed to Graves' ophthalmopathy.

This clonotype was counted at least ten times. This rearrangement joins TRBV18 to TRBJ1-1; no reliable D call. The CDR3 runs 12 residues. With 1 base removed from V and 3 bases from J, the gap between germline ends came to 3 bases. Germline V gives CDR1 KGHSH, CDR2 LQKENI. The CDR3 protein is CASSPLDTEAFF. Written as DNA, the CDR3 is TGTGCCAGCTCACCACTGGACACTGAAGCTTTCTTT.

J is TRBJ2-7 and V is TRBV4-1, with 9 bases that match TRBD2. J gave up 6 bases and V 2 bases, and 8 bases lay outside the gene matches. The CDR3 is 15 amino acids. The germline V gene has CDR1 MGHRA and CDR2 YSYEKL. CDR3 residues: CASSQRAAGGREQYF. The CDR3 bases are TGCGCCAGCAGCCAAAGGGCGGCGGGGGGGCGCGAGCAGTACTTC.

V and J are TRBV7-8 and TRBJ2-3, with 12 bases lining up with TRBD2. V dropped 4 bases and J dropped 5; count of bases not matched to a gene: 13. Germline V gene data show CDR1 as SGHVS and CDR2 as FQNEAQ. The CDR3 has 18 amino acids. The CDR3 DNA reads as TGTGCCAGCAGCTACGACGAAGAGACTAGCGGGAGTGTAGATACGCAGTATTTT. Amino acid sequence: CASSYDEETSGSVDTQYF. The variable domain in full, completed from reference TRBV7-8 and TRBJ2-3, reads GAGVSQSPRYKVAKRGQDVALRCDPISGHVSLFWYQQALGQGPEFLTYFQNEAQLDKSGLPSDRFFAERPEGSVSTLKIQRTQQEDSAVYLCASSYDEETSGSVDTQYFGPGTRLTVL.

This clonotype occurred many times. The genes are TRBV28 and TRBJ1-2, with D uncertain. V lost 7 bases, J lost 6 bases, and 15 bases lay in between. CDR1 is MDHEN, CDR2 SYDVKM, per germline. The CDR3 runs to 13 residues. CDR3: CASTVRAYHGYTF. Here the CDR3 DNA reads TGTGCCAGCACCGTAAGGGCCTATCATGGCTACACCTTC.

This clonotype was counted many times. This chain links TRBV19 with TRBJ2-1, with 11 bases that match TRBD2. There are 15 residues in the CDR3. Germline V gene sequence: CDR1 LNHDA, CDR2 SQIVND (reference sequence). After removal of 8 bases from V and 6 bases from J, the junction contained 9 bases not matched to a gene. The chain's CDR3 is CASLPRLAGLNEQFF. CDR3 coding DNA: TGTGCCAGTCTACCCCGACTAGCGGGGCTCAATGAGCAGTTCTTC.

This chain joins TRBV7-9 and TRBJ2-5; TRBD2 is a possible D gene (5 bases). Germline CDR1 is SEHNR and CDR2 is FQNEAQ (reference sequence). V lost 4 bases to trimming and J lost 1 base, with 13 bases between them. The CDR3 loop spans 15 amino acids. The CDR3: CASSSGDYSQETQYF. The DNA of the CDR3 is TGTGCCAGCAGCTCGGGTGACTACTCCCAAGAGACCCAGTACTTC.

The CDR3 sequence: CASSQVGDSGQETQYF. The CDR3, as DNA: TGTGCCAGCAGCCAAGTTGGGGACTCCGGCCAAGAGACCCAGTACTTC. The chain recombines TRBV4-2 with TRBJ2-5; TRBD2 is a possible D gene (6 bases). The CDR3 runs to 16 residues. Germline V gene data show CDR1 as LGHNA and CDR2 as YNFKEQ. V shed 1 base and J shed 1 base, with 13 bases lying between them.

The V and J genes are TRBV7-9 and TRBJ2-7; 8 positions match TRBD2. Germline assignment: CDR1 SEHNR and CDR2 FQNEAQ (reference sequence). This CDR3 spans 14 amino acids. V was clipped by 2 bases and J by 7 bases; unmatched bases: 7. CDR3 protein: CASSLSAGEGEQYF. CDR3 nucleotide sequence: TGTGCCAGCAGCTTATCAGCGGGGGAGGGGGAGCAGTACTTC.

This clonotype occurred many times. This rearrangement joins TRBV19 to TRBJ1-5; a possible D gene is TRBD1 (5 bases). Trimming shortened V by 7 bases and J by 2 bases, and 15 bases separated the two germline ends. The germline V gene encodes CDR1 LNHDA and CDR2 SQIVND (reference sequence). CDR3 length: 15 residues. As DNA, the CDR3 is TGTGCCAGTACCCCGTGGGGGGAGGGCAATCAGCCCCAGCATTTT. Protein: CASTPWGEGNQPQHF.

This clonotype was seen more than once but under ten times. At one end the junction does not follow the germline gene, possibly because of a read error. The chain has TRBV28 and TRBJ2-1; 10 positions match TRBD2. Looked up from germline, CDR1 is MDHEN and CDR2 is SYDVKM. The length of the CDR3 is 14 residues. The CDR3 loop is CASTRTSGYNEQLF. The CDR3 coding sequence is TGTGCCAGCACCCGGACTAGCGGATACAATGAGCAGCTCTTC.

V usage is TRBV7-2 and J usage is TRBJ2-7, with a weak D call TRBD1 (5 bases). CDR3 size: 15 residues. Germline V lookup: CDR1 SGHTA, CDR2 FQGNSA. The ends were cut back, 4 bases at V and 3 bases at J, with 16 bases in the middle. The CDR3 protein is CASSSAGITVYEQYV. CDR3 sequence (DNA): TGTGCCAGCAGCTCCGCAGGGATAACAGTCTACGAGCAGTACGTC.

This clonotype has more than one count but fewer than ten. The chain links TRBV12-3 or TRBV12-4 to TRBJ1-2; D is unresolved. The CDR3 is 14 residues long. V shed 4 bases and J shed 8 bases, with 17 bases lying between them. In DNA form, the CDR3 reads TGTGCCAGCAGTTCCCTATTGGCCTCGGGCGGCTACACCTTC. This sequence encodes CASSSLLASGGYTF.

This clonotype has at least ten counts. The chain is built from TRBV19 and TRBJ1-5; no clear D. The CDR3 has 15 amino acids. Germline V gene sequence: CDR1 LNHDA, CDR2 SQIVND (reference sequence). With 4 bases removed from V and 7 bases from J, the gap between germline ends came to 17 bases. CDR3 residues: CASSTTPNSRQPQHF. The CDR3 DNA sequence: TGTGCCAGTAGTACCACTCCGAACAGTCGACAGCCCCAGCATTTT.

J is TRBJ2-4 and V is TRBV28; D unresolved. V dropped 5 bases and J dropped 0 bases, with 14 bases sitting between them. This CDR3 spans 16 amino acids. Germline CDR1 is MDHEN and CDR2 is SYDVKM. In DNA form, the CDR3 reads TGTGCCAGCAGTCACCTACGACACGGAGCCAAAAACATTCAGTACTTC. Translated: CASSHLRHGAKNIQYF.

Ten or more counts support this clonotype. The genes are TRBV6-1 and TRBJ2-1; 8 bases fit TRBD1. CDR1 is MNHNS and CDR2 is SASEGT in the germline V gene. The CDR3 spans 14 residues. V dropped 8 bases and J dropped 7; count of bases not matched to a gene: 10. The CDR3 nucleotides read TGTGCCAGCCGCAGGCGACAGGGGTGGAATGAGCAGTTCTTC. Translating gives CASRRRQGWNEQFF.

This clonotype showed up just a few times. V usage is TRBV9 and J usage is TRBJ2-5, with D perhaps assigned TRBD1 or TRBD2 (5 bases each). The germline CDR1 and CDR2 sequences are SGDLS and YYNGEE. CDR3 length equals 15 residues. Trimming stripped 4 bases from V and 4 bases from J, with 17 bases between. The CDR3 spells CASSTGTAAGETQYF. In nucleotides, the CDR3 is TGTGCCAGCAGCACCGGGACCGCCGCCGGAGAGACCCAGTACTTC.

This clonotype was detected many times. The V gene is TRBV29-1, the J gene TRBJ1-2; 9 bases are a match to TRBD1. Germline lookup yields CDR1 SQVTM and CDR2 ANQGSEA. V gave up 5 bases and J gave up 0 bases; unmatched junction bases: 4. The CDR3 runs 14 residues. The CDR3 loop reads CSVWTGESNYGYTF. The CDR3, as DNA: TGCAGCGTTTGGACAGGGGAGTCTAACTATGGCTACACCTTC.

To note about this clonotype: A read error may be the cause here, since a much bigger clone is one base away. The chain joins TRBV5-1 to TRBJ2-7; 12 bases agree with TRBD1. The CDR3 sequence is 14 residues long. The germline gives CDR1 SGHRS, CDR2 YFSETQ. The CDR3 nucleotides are TGCGCCAGCACTCTGGGACAGGGGGCCTACGAGCGGTACTTC. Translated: CASTLGQGAYERYF.

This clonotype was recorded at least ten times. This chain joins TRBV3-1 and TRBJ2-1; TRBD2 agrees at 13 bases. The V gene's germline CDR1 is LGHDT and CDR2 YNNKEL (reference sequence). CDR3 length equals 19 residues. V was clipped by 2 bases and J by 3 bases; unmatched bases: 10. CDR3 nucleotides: TGTGCCAGCAGCCAAACGCATCGGACTAGCGGGAGCTTCTACAATGAGCAGTTCTTC. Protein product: CASSQTHRTSGSFYNEQFF.

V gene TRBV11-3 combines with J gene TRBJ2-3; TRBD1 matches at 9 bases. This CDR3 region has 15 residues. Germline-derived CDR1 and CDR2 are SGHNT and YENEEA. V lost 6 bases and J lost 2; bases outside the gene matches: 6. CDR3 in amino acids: CASRKGQGYTDTQYF. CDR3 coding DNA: TGTGCCAGCAGGAAGGGACAGGGTTACACAGATACGCAGTATTTT.

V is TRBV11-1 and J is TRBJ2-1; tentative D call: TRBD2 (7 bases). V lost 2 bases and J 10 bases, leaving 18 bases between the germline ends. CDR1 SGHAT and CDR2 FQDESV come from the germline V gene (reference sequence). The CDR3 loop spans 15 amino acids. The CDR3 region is CASSLSTGGQFEQFF. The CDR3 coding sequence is TGTGCCAGCAGCTTAAGCACGGGAGGACAGTTCGAGCAGTTCTTC.

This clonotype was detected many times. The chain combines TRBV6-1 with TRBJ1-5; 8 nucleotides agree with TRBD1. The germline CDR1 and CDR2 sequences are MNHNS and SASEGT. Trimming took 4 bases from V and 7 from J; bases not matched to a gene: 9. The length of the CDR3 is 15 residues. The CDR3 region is CASSGPTGVPQPQHF. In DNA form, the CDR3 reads TGTGCCAGCAGTGGCCCGACAGGGGTACCCCAGCCCCAGCATTTT.

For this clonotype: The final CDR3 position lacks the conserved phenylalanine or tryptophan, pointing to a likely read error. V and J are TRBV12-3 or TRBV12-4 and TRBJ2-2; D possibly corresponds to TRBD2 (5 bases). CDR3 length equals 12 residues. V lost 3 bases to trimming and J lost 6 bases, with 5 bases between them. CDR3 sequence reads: CASSFSAGELFL. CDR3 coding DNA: TGTGCCAGCAGTTTTAGCGCCGGGGAGCTGTTTCTT.

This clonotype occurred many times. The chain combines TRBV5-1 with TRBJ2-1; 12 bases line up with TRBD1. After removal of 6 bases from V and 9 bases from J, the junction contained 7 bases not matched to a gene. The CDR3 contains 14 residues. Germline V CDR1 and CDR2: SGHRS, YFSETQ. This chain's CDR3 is CASKKGTGGVEQFF. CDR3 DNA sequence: TGCGCCAGCAAGAAGGGGACAGGGGGCGTTGAGCAGTTCTTC.

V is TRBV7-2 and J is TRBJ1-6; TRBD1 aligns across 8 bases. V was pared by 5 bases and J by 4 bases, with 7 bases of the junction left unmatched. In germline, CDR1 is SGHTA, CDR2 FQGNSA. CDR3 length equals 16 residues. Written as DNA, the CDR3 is TGTGCCAGCAGCCCCGGGACAGGCCATTATAATTCACCCCTCCACTTT. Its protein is CASSPGTGHYNSPLHF.

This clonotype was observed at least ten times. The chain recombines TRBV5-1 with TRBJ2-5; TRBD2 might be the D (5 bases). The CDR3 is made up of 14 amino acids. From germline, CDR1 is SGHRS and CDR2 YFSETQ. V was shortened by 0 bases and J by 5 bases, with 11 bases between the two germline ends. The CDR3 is CASSLALTGETQYF. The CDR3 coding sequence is TGCGCCAGCAGCTTGGCCTTGACGGGGGAGACCCAGTACTTC.

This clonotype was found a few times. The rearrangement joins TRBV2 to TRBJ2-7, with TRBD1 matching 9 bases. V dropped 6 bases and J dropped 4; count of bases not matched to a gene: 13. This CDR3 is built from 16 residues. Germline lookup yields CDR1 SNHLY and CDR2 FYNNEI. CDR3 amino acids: CASSGTGGFGYYEQYF. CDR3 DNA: TGTGCCAGCAGCGGCACAGGGGGCTTTGGGTATTACGAGCAGTACTTC.

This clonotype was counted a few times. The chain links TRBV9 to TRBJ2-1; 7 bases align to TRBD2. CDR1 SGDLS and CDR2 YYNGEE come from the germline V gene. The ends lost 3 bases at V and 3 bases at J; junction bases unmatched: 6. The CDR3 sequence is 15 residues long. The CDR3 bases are TGTGCCAGCAGCGATAGCGGGCCAAGCTACAATGAGCAGTTCTTC. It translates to CASSDSGPSYNEQFF.

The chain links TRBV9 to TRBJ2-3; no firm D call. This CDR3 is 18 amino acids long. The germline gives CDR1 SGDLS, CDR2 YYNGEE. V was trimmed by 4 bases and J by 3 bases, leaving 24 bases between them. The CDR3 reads CASSTPPNLDGRTDTQYF. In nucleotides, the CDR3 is TGTGCCAGCAGCACACCCCCTAATCTTGACGGGCGGACAGATACGCAGTATTTT.

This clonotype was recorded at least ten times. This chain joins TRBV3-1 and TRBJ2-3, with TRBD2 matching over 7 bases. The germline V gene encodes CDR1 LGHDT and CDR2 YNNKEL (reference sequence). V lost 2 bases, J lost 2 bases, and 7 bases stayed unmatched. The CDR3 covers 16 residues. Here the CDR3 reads CASSQLSSGDTDTQYF. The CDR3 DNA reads TGTGCCAGCAGCCAACTCTCTAGCGGAGACACAGATACGCAGTATTTT.